Described below is a single T cell receptor (beta chain) sequence and its context. This entry belongs to a study of blood T cell repertoires in COVID-19. Background on the study: In each case, the material was cDNA or gDNA derived from T cells, B-cell-depleted T cells, or PBMCs.

This CDR3 region has 12 residues. Germline V gene sequence: CDR1 SNHLY, CDR2 FYNNEI. V was clipped by 4 bases and J by 6 bases, with 7 bases between them. Study processing details: From reference gene primer amplification, estimates of nucleated cell counts were derived. Repertoires were generated with immunoSEQ multiplex PCR, while TCRdb's copy carries only in-frame clones and drops some. The D gene and trimming were derived from the DNA, and the V and J assignments and clone size from that table. This sample has about 350,000 clones, with more than 75% found just once. In terms of age and location, participants ranged from roughly 18 to 95 years and lived in roughly 22 US areas. Cohort placement rested on clinical history that participants reported themselves.

The sample comprised PBMCs or T cells enriched from blood (not recorded which). This clonotype was sampled from a woman younger than 45 who had recovered from COVID-19. This chain joins TRBV2 and TRBJ1-5; D is ambiguous. This CDR3 is CASSASGQPQHF. The CDR3 bases are TGTGCCAGCAGTGCCTCGGGTCAGCCCCAGCATTTT.